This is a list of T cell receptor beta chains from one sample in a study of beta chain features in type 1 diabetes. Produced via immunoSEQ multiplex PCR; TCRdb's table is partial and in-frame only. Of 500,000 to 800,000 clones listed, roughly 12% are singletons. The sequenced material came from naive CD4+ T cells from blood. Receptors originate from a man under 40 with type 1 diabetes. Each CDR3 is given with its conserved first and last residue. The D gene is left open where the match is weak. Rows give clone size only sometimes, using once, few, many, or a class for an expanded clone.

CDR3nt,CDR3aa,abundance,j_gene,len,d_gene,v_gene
TGTGCCACCCAGGACAGCAGGAAGGCCTACGAGCAGTACTTC,CATQDSRKAYEQYF,-,TRBJ2-7,14,-,TRBV25-1
TGTGCTAGTGGCCCCGGACAGGGAGAGACCCAGTACTTC,CASGPGQGETQYF,few,TRBJ2-5,13,TRBD1,TRBV12-5
TGTGCCAGCAAGTCATCGGGCGATACGCAGTATTTT,CASKSSGDTQYF,few,TRBJ2-3,12,-,TRBV9
TGTGCCAGCAGCTTGATGGAGAAGAGTGAAAAACTGTTTTTT,CASSLMEKSEKLFF,few,TRBJ1-4,14,-,TRBV7-9
TGTGCCAGCAGCGGGCAACAGGACAGGGTCCTCTACACCTTC,CASSGQQDRVLYTF,-,TRBJ1-2,14,TRBD1,TRBV7-9
TGTGCCAGCAGTTACCGCCCCGGGGGGCATGGAAACACCATATATTTT,CASSYRPGGHGNTIYF,few,TRBJ1-3,16,-,TRBV6-5
TGTGCCAGTAGTCCGGACAGCAATCAGCCCCAGCATTTT,CASSPDSNQPQHF,few,TRBJ1-5,13,-,TRBV19
TGTGCCAGCAGTACCCTCAGGATCAGGAACACTGAAGCTTTCTTT,CASSTLRIRNTEAFF,-,TRBJ1-1,15,-,TRBV6-6
TGTGCCAGCAGCTCCCAGGGAGAGGTCTACGAGCAGTACTTC,CASSSQGEVYEQYF,few,TRBJ2-7,14,-,TRBV7-2
TGCGCCAGCAGCTCCGGGACCACTAACACCGGGGAGCTGTTTTTT,CASSSGTTNTGELFF,few,TRBJ2-2,15,-,TRBV5-1
TGTGCCAGCAGTTACTCTCGGGGGGGGCGGAATTCACCCCTCCACTTT,CASSYSRGGRNSPLHF,-,TRBJ1-6,16,-,TRBV6-5
TGTGCCAGCAGCCCTACTCAAGAGACCCAGTACTTC,CASSPTQETQYF,-,TRBJ2-5,12,-,TRBV11-2
TGTGCCAGCAGTACAAGTGGGGCTTCTAGCACAGATACGCAGTATTTT,CASSTSGASSTDTQYF,-,TRBJ2-3,16,-,TRBV28
TGCGCCAGCAGCTTAGGAAGGAATGAGCAGTTCTTC,CASSLGRNEQFF,few,TRBJ2-1,12,-,TRBV5-1
TGTGCCAGCAGTCCGGACAGGGACAACTATGGCTACACCTTC,CASSPDRDNYGYTF,-,TRBJ1-2,14,TRBD1,TRBV6-5
TGTGCCAGCAGCTTAGCGCGCTCCTATGGCTACACCTTC,CASSLARSYGYTF,few,TRBJ1-2,13,-,TRBV7-2
TGTGCCAGCAGCTTATCTTACAATGAGCAGTTCTTC,CASSLSYNEQFF,few,TRBJ2-1,12,-,TRBV7-2
TGTGCCAGCAGCTCCTACGTTTCGGGACAGTTCCTCTTC,CASSSYVSGQFLF,few,TRBJ2-1,13,TRBD1,TRBV11-3
TGTGCCAGCAGCTTAGCGGACAGGGTCGGAACAGATACGCAGTATTTT,CASSLADRVGTDTQYF,-,TRBJ2-3,16,TRBD1,TRBV7-9
TGTGCCAGCAGCTTAGTAGGCGGAAACTATGGCTACACCTTC,CASSLVGGNYGYTF,few,TRBJ1-2,14,-,TRBV7-9